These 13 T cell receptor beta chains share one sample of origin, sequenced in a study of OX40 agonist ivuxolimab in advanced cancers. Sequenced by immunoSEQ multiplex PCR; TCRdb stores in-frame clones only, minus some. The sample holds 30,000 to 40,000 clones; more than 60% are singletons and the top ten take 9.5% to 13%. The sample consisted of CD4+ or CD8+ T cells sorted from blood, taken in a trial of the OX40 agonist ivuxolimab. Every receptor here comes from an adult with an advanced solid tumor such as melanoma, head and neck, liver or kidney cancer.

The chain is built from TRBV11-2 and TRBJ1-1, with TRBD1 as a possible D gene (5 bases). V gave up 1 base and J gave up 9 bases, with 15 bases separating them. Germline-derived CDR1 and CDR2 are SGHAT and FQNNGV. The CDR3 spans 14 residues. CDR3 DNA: TGTGCCAGCAGCTTAGTTGGAGGGGTCGGCAAAGCTTTCTTT. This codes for CASSLVGGVGKAFF.

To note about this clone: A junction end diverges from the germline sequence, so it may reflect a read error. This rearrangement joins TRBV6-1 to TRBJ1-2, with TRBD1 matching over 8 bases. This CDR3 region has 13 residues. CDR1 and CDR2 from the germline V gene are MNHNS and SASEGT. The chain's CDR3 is CASSEDRGTGYTF. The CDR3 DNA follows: TGTGCCAGCAGCGAAGACAGGGGCACTGGCTACACCTTC.

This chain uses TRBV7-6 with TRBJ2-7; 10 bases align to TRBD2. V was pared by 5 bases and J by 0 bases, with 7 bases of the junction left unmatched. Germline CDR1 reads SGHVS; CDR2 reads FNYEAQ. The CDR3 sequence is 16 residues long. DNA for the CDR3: TGTGCCAGCAGCCAATTGACTAGCGGGCTCTCCTACGAGCAGTACTTC. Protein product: CASSQLTSGLSYEQYF.

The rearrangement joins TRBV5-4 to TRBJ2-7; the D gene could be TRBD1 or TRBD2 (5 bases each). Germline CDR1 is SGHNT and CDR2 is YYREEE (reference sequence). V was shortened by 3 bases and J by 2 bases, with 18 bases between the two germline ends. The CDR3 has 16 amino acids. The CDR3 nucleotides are TGTGCCAGCAGCTCAAGGGACCTCTTTCACCCCTACGAGCAGTACTTC. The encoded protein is CASSSRDLFHPYEQYF.

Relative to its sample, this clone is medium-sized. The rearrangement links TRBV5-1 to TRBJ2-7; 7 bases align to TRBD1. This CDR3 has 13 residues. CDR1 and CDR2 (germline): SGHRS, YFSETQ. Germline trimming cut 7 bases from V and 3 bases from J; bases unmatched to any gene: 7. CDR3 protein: CASRRTGDYEQYF. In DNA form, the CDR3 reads TGCGCCAGCCGCAGGACAGGCGACTACGAGCAGTACTTC.

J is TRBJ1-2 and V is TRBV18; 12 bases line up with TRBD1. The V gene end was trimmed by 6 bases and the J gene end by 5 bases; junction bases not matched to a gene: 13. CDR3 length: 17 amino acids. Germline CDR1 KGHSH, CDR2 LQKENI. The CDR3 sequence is CASSAGTGGSPPYGYTF. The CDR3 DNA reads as TGTGCCAGCTCTGCCGGGACAGGGGGCAGCCCCCCTTATGGCTACACCTTC. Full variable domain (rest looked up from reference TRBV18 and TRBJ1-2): NAGVMQNPRHLVRRRGQEARLRCSPMKGHSHVYWYRQLPEEGLKFMVYLQKENIIDESGMPKERFSAEFPKEGPSILRIQQVVRGDSAAYFCASSAGTGGSPPYGYTFGSGTRLTVV.

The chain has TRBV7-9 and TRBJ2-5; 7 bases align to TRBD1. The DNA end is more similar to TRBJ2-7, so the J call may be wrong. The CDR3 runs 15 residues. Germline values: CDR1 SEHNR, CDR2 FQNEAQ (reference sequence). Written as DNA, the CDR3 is TGTGCCAGCAGCTTCACAGGGGTAAACCTTTACGAGCAGTACTTC. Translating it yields CASSFTGVNLYEQYF.

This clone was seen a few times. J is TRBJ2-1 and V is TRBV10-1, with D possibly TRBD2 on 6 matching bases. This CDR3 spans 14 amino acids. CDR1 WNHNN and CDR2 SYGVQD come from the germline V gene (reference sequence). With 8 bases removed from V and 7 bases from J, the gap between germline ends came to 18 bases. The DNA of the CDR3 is TGCGCCAGCTCCCCCCGGGGACTTCGGAATGAGCAGTTCTTC. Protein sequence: CASSPRGLRNEQFF.

The DNA for the CDR3 is TGTGCCAGCAGTGAATGGATAAATGAAAAACTGTTTTTT. Amino acid sequence: CASSEWINEKLFF. The chain is built from TRBV6-5 and TRBJ1-4, with no clear D. This CDR3 is 13 amino acids long. The germline V and J ends were trimmed by 5 bases and 5 bases, with 9 bases remaining between them. CDR1 is MNHEY and CDR2 is SVGAGI in the germline V gene.

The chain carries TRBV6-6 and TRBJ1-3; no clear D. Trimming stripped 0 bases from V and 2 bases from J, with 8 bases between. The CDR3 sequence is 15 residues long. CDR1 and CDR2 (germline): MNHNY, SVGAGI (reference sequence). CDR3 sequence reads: CASSYSLKTGNTIYF. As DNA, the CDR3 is TGTGCCAGCAGTTACTCGCTGAAGACTGGAAACACCATATATTTT.

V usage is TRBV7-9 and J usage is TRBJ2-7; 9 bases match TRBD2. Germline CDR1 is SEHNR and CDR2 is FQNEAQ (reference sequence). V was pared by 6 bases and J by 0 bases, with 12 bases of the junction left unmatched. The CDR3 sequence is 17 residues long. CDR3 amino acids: CASRPRAGGRFSYEQYF. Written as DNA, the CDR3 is TGTGCCAGCAGACCCAGAGCGGGGGGCCGCTTCTCCTACGAGCAGTACTTC.

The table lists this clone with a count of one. Written as DNA, the CDR3 is TGCGCCAGCAGCTTGTTTTACCGAGACAGGCTATTTTTT. Its protein is CASSLFYRDRLFF. The chain uses TRBV5-1 and TRBJ1-4, with D possibly matching TRBD1 (6 bases). Germline loops: CDR1 SGHRS, CDR2 YFSETQ. This CDR3 has 13 residues. V was trimmed by 1 base and J by 17 bases, leaving 18 bases between them.

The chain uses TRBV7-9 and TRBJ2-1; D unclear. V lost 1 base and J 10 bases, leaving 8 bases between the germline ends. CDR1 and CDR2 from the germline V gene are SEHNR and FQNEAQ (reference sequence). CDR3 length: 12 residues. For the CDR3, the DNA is TGTGCCAGCAGCTTAGTATCGGAGGAGCAGTTCTTC. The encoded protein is CASSLVSEEQFF.